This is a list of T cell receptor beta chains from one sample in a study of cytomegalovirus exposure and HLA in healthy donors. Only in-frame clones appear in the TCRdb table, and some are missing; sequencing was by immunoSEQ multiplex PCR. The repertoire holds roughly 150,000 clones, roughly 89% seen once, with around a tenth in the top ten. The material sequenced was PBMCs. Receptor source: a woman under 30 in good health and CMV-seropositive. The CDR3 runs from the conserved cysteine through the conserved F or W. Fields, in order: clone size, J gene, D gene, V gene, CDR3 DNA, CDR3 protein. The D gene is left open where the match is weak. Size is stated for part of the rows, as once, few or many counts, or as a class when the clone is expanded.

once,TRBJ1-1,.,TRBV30,TGTGCCTGGAGTGTACTGGGTGGGAGTCGAGACACTGAAGCTTTCTTT,CAWSVLGGSRDTEAFF
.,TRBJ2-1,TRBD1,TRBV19,TGTGCCAGTAGTACAAAAGGACAGGTGAACAATGAGCAGTTCTTC,CASSTKGQVNNEQFF
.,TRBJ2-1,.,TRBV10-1,TGCGCCAGCAGTGGGGACTGGGGCTCCTCGGGTGAGCAGTTCTTC,CASSGDWGSSGEQFF
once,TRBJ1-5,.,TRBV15,TGTGCCACCAGCAGAGATCAACAGCCCCAGCATTTT,CATSRDQQPQHF
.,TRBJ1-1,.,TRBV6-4,TGTGCCAGCAGCGCAGGGGAAGACACTGAAGCTTTCTTT,CASSAGEDTEAFF
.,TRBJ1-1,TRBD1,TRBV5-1,TGCGCCAGCAGCTTGCAGGGGGCGAACACTGAAGCTTTCTTT,CASSLQGANTEAFF
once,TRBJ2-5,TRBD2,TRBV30,TGTGCCGGGACTAGCCAAGAGACCCAGTACTTC,CAGTSQETQYF
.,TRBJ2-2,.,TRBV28,TGTGCCAGCAGACAAAACACCAGGAGGACCGGGGAGCTGTTTTTT,CASRQNTRRTGELFF
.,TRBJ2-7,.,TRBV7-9,TGTGCCAGCTTGGAGGGGACCCGCCCCACCTACGAGCAGTACTTC,CASLEGTRPTYEQYF
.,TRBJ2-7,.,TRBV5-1,TGCGCCAGCAGCCCGGTAAACTCCTACGAGCAGTACTTC,CASSPVNSYEQYF
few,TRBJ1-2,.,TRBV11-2,TGTGCCAGCAGCTTAGATCAGTATGGCTACACCTTC,CASSLDQYGYTF
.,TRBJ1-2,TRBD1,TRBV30,TGTGCCTGGAGTGTACAGGGGCGAGGCTACACCTTC,CAWSVQGRGYTF
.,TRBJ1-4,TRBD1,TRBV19,TGTGCCAGTAGTATCGGGACAGGGAAGGGGGCAAAACTGTTTTTT,CASSIGTGKGAKLFF
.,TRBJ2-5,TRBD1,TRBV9,TGTGCCAGCAGCCCAAGCAGCAGGGGGCGGACAGAGACCCAGTACTTC,CASSPSSRGRTETQYF
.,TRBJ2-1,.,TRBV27,TGTGCCAGCAGTTTAGGGACTTACAATGAGCAGTTCTTC,CASSLGTYNEQFF
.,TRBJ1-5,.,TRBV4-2,TGTGCCAGCAGCCAAAGGGGGGGTCTGAGTCAGCCCCAGCATTTT,CASSQRGGLSQPQHF
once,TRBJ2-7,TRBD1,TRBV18,TGTGCCAGCTCACCCGGGTCTGGGACAGGGAACGAGCAGTACTTC,CASSPGSGTGNEQYF
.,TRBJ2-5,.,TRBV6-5,TGTGCCAGCAGACCGTGGGAGGTGGAGACCCAGTACTTC,CASRPWEVETQYF
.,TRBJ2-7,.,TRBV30,TGTGCCTTCACCCCCCCCAGGACTACCTACGAGCAGTACTTC,CAFTPPRTTYEQYF
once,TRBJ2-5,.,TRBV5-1,TGCGCCAGCAGCAAAGTCCGGTACGACCCTCGAGAGAGAGGGTCCATGGAGACCCAGTACTTC,CASSKVRYDPRERGSMETQYF
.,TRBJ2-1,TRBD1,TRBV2,TGTGCCAGCAGCTGGAGGACAGGCGTCTACAATGAGCAGTTCTTC,CASSWRTGVYNEQFF
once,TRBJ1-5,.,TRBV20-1,TGCAGTGCCCCGACATCGGCCCAGCATTTT,CSAPTSAQHF
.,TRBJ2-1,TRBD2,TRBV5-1,TGCGCCAGCAGCTTGGAGGTCGGGAGGAGAAATGAGCAGTTCTTC,CASSLEVGRRNEQFF
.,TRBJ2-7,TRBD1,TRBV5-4,TGTGCCAGCAGACGGGACAGTGCCTACGAGCAGTACTTC,CASRRDSAYEQYF
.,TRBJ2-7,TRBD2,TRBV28,TGTGCCAGCAGCCCCCCAGGCGGGAGGAACTACGAGCAGTACTTC,CASSPPGGRNYEQYF
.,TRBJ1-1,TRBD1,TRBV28,TGTGCCAGCAGTTCCCCACAGGGGGCGCTGGAAAACACTGAAGCTTTCTTT,CASSSPQGALENTEAFF
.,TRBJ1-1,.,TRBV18,TGTGCCAGCTCGATAACTTATAGTGAAGCTTTCTTT,CASSITYSEAFF
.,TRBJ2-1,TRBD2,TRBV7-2,TGTGCCAGCAGCAGAGGGGGACTAGCGGCTAATGAGCAGTTCTTC,CASSRGGLAANEQFF
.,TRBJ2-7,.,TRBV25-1,TGTGCCAGACCACCGGGGGAGCAGTACTTC,CARPPGEQYF
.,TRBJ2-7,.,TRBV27,TGTGCCAGCAGTCCCGGACAGTTCACACCCTACGAGCAGTACTTC,CASSPGQFTPYEQYF
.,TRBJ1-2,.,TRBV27,TGTGCCAGCAGTCCGCGGACATCGGGGGAAGGCTACACCTTC,CASSPRTSGEGYTF
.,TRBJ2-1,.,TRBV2,TGTGCCAGCAGTGTGGGTCGGGGATCCTACAATGAGCAGTTCTTC,CASSVGRGSYNEQFF
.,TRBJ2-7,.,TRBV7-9,TGTGCCAGCAGCCCCCGCGGAACCCAGCCTGGCGAGCAGTACTTC,CASSPRGTQPGEQYF
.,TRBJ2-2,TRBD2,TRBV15,TGTGCCACCTATAGCGGGAGGGCCTTTACAGGGGAGCTGTTTTTT,CATYSGRAFTGELFF
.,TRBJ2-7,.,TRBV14,TGTGCCAGCAGCCAATCGCGGCGCTCAGCCTACGAGCAGTACTTC,CASSQSRRSAYEQYF
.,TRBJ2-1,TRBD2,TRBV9,TGTGCCAGCAGCGTAGAAGGGGAACTAGCGGATGAGCAGTTCTTC,CASSVEGELADEQFF
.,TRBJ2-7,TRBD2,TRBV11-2,TGTGCCAGCAGCTGGGGACTAGCGGGAGGGCAGGGCGAGCAGTACTTC,CASSWGLAGGQGEQYF
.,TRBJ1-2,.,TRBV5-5,TGTGCCAGCAGCTTGGAGGTCAGGGTTGGTGGCTACACCTTC,CASSLEVRVGGYTF
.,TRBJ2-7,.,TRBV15,TGTGCCACCAGCAGAGATCGCGACTCCTACGAGCAGTACTTC,CATSRDRDSYEQYF
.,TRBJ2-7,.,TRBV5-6,TGTGCCAGCAGCTCTGGACAGTCAGCCTACGAGCAGTACTTC,CASSSGQSAYEQYF
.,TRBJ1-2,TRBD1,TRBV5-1,TGCGCCAGCAGATTCACAGGGGACTATGGCTACACCTTC,CASRFTGDYGYTF
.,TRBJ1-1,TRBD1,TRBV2,TGTGCCAGCAGAGATGACAGGGGGAACACTGAAGCTTTCTTT,CASRDDRGNTEAFF
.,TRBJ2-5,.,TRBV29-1,TGCAGCGGTGGGAGCAGACAAGAGACCCAGTACTTC,CSGGSRQETQYF
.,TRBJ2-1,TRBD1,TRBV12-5,TGTGCTAGTGGTTCGTCCGGGACAGCGTACAATGAGCAGTTCTTC,CASGSSGTAYNEQFF
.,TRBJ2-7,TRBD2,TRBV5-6,TGTGCCAGCAGCCCCACCTCCCTAGCGGGAGATTACGAGCAGTACTTC,CASSPTSLAGDYEQYF
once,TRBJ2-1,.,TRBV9,TGTGCCAGCAGCGTAGATTGGGGTAATAGCAGGGGGGACCGCCGCAATGAGCAGTTCTTC,CASSVDWGNSRGDRRNEQFF
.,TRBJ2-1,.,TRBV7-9,TGTGCCAGCAGTCGAGGCGCCAATGAGCAGTTCTTC,CASSRGANEQFF
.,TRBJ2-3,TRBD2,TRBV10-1,TGCGCCAGCAGTGAGTCACTAGCGGGAGATACGCAGTATTTT,CASSESLAGDTQYF
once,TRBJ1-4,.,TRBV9,TGTGCCAGCAGCGTCTCTCTGGGACTGAATGAAAAACTGTTTTTT,CASSVSLGLNEKLFF
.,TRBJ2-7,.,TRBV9,TGTGCCAGCAGCGTAGAAGGTCCGGAACCCAAGGGGCGGGGCGAGCAGTACTTC,CASSVEGPEPKGRGEQYF
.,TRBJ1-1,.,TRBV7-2,TGTGCCAGCAGCTTAGGTCAGTTTAACGCTTTCTTT,CASSLGQFNAFF
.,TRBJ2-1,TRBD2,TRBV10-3,TGTGCCATCAGTGATTCAGCGGGAGGGCCCTATGAGCAGTTCTTC,CAISDSAGGPYEQFF
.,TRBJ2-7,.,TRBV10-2,TGCGCCATTCAGGGACTCGGAGGGTACGAGCAGTACTTC,CAIQGLGGYEQYF
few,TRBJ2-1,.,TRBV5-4,TGTGCCAGCAGCTCCTCAACTAGTATTTCCTCCTACAATGAGCAGTTCTTC,CASSSSTSISSYNEQFF
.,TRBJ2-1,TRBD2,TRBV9,TGTGCCAGCAGCCCCCTCGTCGGCGGGAGGGCCTGGGGGGTTGATGAGCAGTTCTTC,CASSPLVGGRAWGVDEQFF
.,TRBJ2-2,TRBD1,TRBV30,TGTGCCTGGTCCGGGACAGGGGGCTTGGGCGGGGAGCTGTTTTTT,CAWSGTGGLGGELFF
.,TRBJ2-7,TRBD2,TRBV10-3,TGTGCCACCACCCGAGGTAGCGGGAGCAACGAGCAGTACTTC,CATTRGSGSNEQYF